This entry describes one T cell receptor (beta chain). Its matching antigen is unknown. The length of the CDR3 is 18 residues. From germline, CDR1 is LGHNA and CDR2 YSLEER. The germline V and J ends were trimmed by 0 bases and 6 bases, with 21 bases remaining between them. This specimen belongs to a study of radiation and T cells in renal cell carcinoma. Background on the study: Nephrectomy followed 15 Gy stereotactic body radiation by 4 weeks. Whole-study results and caveats: From baseline, blood top tumor clonotypes peaked at 2 weeks post-radiation.

The time point is: blood 2 weeks post-SBRT. The treatment was: 15 Gy SBRT to primary tumor, nephrectomy 4 weeks later. After SBRT, blood was collected at 2 and 4 weeks, plus baseline. This renal cell carcinoma was of the clear cell type. Here immunoSEQ multiplex PCR was the method, and the copy in TCRdb shows in-frame clones only, minus some. The profile shows roughly 150,000 clones, roughly 87% of them singletons. The chain uses TRBV4-3 and TRBJ1-3, with a weak D call TRBD1 (5 bases). The clonotype comes from a woman in her forties or fifties with renal cell carcinoma. This specimen was blood, taken from a patient whose treatment included radiotherapy and nephrectomy. CDR3 in amino acids: CASSQDPWAGGSLNTIYF. CDR3 nucleotides: TGCGCCAGCAGCCAAGATCCCTGGGCGGGGGGATCGTTAAACACCATATATTTT.